The T cell receptor (beta chain) under discussion was sequenced for a study of blood T cells in healthy people across ages. Across the whole study: Capture by template switching was about one barcoded beta molecule per two T cells.

With respect to this clonotype: Its antigen is still unknown.

It was with a sample-barcoded 5' primer and a J-beta primer mix that a second PCR of about 6 to 11 cycles was run. MiXCR, run by TCRdb on the 5' RACE reads, gives a single entry per CDR3 protein. There are 1.2 million to 1.5 million distinct CDR3 sequences in the sample; approximately 63% occur only once, and 6.5% to 8% lies in the top ten. V lost 4 bases, J lost 4 bases, and 3 bases stayed unmatched. Germline V lookup: CDR1 ENHRY, CDR2 SYGVKD. The CDR3 runs 14 residues. Study conclusions and caveats: Per-million-T-cell TCR beta diversity fell roughly linearly with age. A strong correlation was found between TCR beta diversity and the percentage of naive T cells. Long-lived donors exceeded aged donors in naive CD4+ cells and diversity.

The clonotype was recovered from a man between 18 and 35 years old in good health. Material: blood. The rearrangement uses TRBV10-3 and TRBJ2-1, with 8 bases identical to TRBD2. The CDR3 sequence: CAISAGGLYNEQFF. The CDR3 region has the DNA TGTGCCATCAGTGCGGGGGGGCTTTACAATGAGCAGTTCTTC.